The sequence of this T cell receptor (beta chain) was determined in a study of blood T cell repertoires in COVID-19. Study background: The United States, Italy and Spain provided the acute and convalescent COVID-19 samples. The analysed material was cDNA or gDNA that came from T cells, B-cell-depleted T cells, or PBMCs.

Original analysis: Reference gene primer amplification gave estimated nucleated cell counts. Libraries were prepared by immunoSEQ multiplex PCR; TCRdb keeps only in-frame clonotypes and omits some of them. V, J and clone size are taken as reported in that table, and D and trimming were inferred from the DNA itself. The repertoire has 150,000 to 200,000 clones, nearly 90% of them found once; the top ten carry 1.5% to 2%. Sequencing was performed on peripheral blood. The TCR sequence derives from a man aged 18 to 29 who had recovered from COVID-19.

CDR3 DNA sequence: TGTGCCAGCAGCCCCGGACAAAGGGTAATCGAAAAACTGTTTTTT. It encodes CASSPGQRVIEKLFF. The chain has TRBV3-1 (or the pseudogene TRBV3-2) and TRBJ1-4; tentative D call: TRBD1 (5 bases). Deletions cut 4 bases from V and 8 bases from J, with 17 bases between. This CDR3 has 15 amino acids. Germline assignment: CDR1 LGHDT and CDR2 YNNKEL (reference sequence).